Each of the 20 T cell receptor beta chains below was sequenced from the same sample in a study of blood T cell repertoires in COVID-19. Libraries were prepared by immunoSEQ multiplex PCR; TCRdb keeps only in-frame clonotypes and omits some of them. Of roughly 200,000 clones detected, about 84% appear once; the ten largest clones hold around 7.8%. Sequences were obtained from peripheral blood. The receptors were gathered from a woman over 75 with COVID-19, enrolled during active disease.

DNA for the CDR3: TGTGCCAGCAGCTCCCAGGGAATGAACACTGAAGCTTTCTTT. It translates to CASSSQGMNTEAFF. This chain joins TRBV7-2 and TRBJ1-1; D might be TRBD1 (5 bases). Trimming cost V 4 bases and J 0 bases, with 9 bases left between them. Per germline, CDR1 SGHTA and CDR2 FQGNSA. The CDR3 has 14 residues.

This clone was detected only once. The CDR3 sequence is CASRSGTSGTDTQYF. Written as DNA, the CDR3 is TGTGCCAGCCGCTCCGGGACTAGTGGCACAGATACGCAGTATTTT. The chain links TRBV6-5 to TRBJ2-3; 8 positions match TRBD2. This CDR3 is 15 amino acids long. The J segment lost 1 base and the V segment lost 8 bases, leaving 8 bases of the junction unmatched. The germline CDR1 and CDR2 sequences are MNHEY and SVGAGI.

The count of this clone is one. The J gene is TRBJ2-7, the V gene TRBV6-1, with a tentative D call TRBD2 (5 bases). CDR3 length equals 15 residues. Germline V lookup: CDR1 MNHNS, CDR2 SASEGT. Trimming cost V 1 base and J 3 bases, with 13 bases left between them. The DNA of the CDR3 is TGTGCCAGCAGTGAAGTTTTAAACAGCGGCTACGAGCAGTACTTC. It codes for CASSEVLNSGYEQYF.

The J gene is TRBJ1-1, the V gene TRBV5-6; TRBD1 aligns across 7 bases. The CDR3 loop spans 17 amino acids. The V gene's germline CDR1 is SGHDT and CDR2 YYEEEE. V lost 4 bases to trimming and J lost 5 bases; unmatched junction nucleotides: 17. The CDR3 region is CASSPPDRAAPRTEAFF. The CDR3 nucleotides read TGTGCCAGCAGCCCACCAGACAGGGCCGCTCCCCGAACTGAAGCTTTCTTT.

Written as DNA, the CDR3 is TGTGCCAGTACCCAGGACAGGGTTAATCAGCCCCAGCATTTT. Amino acid sequence: CASTQDRVNQPQHF. The chain recombines TRBV19 with TRBJ1-5, with 8 bases fitting TRBD1. Germline CDR1 LNHDA, CDR2 SQIVND (reference sequence). The CDR3 spans 14 residues. V gave up 7 bases and J gave up 4 bases; unmatched junction bases: 6.

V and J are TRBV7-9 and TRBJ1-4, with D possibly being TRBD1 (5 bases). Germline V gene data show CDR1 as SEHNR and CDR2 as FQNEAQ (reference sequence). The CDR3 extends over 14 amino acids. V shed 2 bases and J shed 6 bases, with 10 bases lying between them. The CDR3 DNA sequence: TGTGCCAGCAGCTTAAGCGGGGGGGATGAAAAACTGTTTTTT. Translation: CASSLSGGDEKLFF.

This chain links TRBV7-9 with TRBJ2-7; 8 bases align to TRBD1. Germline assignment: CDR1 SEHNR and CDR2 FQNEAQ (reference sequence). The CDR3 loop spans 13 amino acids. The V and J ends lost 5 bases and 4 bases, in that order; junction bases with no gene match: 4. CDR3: CASSATGAYEQYF. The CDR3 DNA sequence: TGTGCCAGCAGCGCGACAGGGGCGTACGAGCAGTACTTC.

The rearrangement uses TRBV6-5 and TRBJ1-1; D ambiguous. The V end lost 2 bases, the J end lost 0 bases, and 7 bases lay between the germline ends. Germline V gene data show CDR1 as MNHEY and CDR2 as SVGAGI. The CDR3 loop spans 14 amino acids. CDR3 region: CASSYGTVNTEAFF. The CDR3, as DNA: TGTGCCAGCAGTTACGGCACCGTGAACACTGAAGCTTTCTTT.

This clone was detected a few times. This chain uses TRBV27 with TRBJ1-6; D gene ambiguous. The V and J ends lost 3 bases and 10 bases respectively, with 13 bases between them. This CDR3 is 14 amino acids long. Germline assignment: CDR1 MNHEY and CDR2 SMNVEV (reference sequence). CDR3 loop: CASSLPQRGSPLHF. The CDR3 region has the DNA TGTGCCAGCAGTTTGCCGCAGAGAGGGTCACCCCTCCACTTT.

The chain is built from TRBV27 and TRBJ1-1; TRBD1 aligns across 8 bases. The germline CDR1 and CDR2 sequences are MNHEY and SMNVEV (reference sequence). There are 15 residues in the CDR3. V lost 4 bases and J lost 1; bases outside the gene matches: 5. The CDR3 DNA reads TGTGCCAGCAGTTCCTTACAGGGGGGGAACACTGAAGCTTTCTTT. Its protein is CASSSLQGGNTEAFF.

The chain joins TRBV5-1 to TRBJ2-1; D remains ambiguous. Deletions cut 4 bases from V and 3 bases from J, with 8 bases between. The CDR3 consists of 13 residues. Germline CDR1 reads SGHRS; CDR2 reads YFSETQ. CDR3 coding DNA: TGCGCCAGCAGCCGAGACATCTACAATGAGCAGTTCTTC. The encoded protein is CASSRDIYNEQFF.

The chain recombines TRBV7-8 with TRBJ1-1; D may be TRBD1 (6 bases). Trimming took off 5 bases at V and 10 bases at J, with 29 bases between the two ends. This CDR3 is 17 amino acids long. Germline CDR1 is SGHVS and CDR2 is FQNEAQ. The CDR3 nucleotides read TGTGCCAGCAGCCCCTCCTCTACCAGGGGCCTCGGAACGGGAGCTTTCTTT. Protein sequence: CASSPSSTRGLGTGAFF.

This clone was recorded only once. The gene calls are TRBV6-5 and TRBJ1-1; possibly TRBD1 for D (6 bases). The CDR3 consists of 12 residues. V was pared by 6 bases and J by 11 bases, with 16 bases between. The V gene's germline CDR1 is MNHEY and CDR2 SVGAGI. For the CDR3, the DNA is TGTGCCAGCAGCTCCGGGGGGCGCGACGCTTTCTTT. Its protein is CASSSGGRDAFF.

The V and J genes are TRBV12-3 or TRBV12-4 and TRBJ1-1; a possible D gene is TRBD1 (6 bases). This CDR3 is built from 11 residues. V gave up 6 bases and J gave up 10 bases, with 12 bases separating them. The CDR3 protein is CASSSRGGAFF. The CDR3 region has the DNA TGTGCCAGCAGCTCCAGGGGTGGAGCTTTCTTT.

In nucleotides, the CDR3 is TGTGCCAGTTCCTTCGCGGATGGCTACACCTTC. It is translated as CASSFADGYTF. This rearrangement joins TRBV2 to TRBJ1-2; D is unclear. The length of the CDR3 is 11 residues. Trimming shortened V by 9 bases and J by 6 bases, and 11 bases separated the two germline ends. Germline values: CDR1 SNHLY, CDR2 FYNNEI.

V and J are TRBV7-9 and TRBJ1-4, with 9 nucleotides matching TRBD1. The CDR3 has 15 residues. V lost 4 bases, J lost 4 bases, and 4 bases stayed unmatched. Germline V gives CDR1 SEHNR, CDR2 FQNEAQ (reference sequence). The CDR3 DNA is TGTGCCAGCAGCTATTTGACAGGGGGTAATGAAAAACTGTTTTTT. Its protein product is CASSYLTGGNEKLFF.

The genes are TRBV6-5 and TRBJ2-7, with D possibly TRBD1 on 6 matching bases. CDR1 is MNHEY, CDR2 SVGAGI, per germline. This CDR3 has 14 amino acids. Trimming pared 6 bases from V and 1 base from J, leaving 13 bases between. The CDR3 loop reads CASRNREWSYEQYF. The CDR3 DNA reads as TGTGCCAGCAGAAACAGGGAATGGTCCTACGAGCAGTACTTC.

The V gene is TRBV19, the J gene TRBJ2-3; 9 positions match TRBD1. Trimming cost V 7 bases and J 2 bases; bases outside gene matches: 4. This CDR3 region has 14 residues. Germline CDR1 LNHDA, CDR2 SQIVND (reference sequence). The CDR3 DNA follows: TGTGCCAGTACCGGGACAGGGACCACAGATACGCAGTATTTT. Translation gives CASTGTGTTDTQYF.

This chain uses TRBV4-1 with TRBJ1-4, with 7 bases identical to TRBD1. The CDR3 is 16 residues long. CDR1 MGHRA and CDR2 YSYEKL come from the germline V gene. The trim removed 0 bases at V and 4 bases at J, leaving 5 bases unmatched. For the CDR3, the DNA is TGCGCCAGCAGCCAAGAAGCCAGGGGGTATAATGAAAAACTGTTTTTT. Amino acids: CASSQEARGYNEKLFF.

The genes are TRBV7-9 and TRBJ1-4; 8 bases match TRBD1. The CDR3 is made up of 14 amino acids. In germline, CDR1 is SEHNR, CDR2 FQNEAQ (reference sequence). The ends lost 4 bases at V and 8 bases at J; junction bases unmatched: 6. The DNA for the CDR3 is TGTGCCAGCAGCTATCAGGGGGCCGAGGAAAAACTGTTTTTT. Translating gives CASSYQGAEEKLFF.